The T cell receptor (beta chain) under discussion was sequenced for a study of OX40 agonist ivuxolimab in advanced cancers. The V gene's germline CDR1 is SQVTM and CDR2 ANQGSEA. Trimming cost V 7 bases and J 5 bases; bases outside gene matches: 6. This CDR3 is 13 amino acids long. Study-level findings and limits: Partly responding patients at 0.1-3.0 mg/kg showed some of the smallest clonal expansion.

Only in-frame clones appear in the TCRdb table, and some are missing; sequencing was by immunoSEQ multiplex PCR. This table holds 50,000 to 65,000 clones, about nine tenths found once. Excluded were patients having autoimmune disease history or systemic immunosuppression. In regard to this clone: Its antigen is currently unknown.

Sequencing was performed on CD4+ or CD8+ T cells sorted from blood, taken in a trial of the OX40 agonist ivuxolimab. The V call is TRBV29-1, the J call TRBJ2-5, with 11 nucleotides matching TRBD2. The sequence was obtained from an adult with an advanced solid tumor such as melanoma, head and neck, liver or kidney cancer. The CDR3, as DNA: TGCAGCGGGCGACTAGCGGGATGGGAGACCCAGTACTTC. It yields the protein CSGRLAGWETQYF.